These 11 T cell receptor beta chains originate from one sample sequenced in a study of cytomegalovirus exposure and HLA in healthy donors. Using immunoSEQ multiplex PCR, the repertoire was profiled, and TCRdb retains in-frame clones only, with some absent. The sample carries about 120,000 clones, approximately 92% recorded once. The sequenced material came from PBMCs. All receptors derive from a woman aged 18-30 years in good health and CMV-seronegative.

The chain couples TRBV18 to TRBJ2-5; possible D gene TRBD1, 5 bases. Germline assignment: CDR1 KGHSH and CDR2 LQKENI. The CDR3 consists of 15 residues. The V gene lost 3 bases and the J gene lost 5 bases, with 16 bases spanning the gap. CDR3 in amino acids: CASSPTQGTRETQYF. The CDR3, as DNA: TGTGCCAGCTCACCGACCCAGGGAACGAGGGAGACCCAGTACTTC.

The chain employs TRBV10-3 and TRBJ2-1, with TRBD2 matching 8 bases. CDR3 length equals 16 residues. J gave up 5 bases and V 0 bases, and 6 bases lay outside the gene matches. CDR1 is ENHRY and CDR2 is SYGVKD in the germline V gene. The CDR3 is CAISESMAGGHNEQFF. CDR3 sequence (DNA): TGTGCCATCAGTGAGTCGATGGCGGGGGGCCACAATGAGCAGTTCTTC.

V is TRBV6-1 and J is TRBJ2-3; weak D call: TRBD1 (6 bases). The CDR3 loop spans 13 amino acids. Germline CDR1 MNHNS, CDR2 SASEGT. Trimming shortened V by 11 bases and J by 4 bases, and 16 bases separated the two germline ends. The CDR3, as DNA: TGTGCCGGCAAGGCAGGGGACGCAGATACGCAGTATTTT. As protein: CAGKAGDADTQYF.

The chain carries TRBV6-1 and TRBJ2-7; possible D gene TRBD2, 6 bases. The V end lost 2 bases, the J end lost 5 bases, and 13 bases lay between the germline ends. There are 14 residues in the CDR3. The germline V gene encodes CDR1 MNHNS and CDR2 SASEGT. CDR3 nucleotides: TGTGCCAGCAGTGAATCAGGGACTTACGACGAGCAGTACTTC. Amino acid sequence: CASSESGTYDEQYF.

The chain is built from TRBV4-2 and TRBJ1-6; D gene ambiguous. The V gene lost 0 bases and the J gene lost 11 bases, with 14 bases spanning the gap. The CDR3 totals 15 residues. The germline V gene has CDR1 LGHNA and CDR2 YNFKEQ. CDR3 protein: CASSQEASGRPPLHF. CDR3 coding DNA: TGTGCCAGCAGCCAAGAGGCTTCGGGAAGGCCACCCCTCCACTTT.

The rearrangement joins TRBV5-6 to TRBJ2-7; unclear D gene. The germline CDR1 and CDR2 sequences are SGHDT and YYEEEE. The CDR3 is made up of 12 amino acids. V lost 2 bases and J 5 bases, leaving 8 bases between the germline ends. In DNA form, the CDR3 reads TGTGCCAGCAGCTTCCTGGCAAACGAGCAGTACTTC. This translates into CASSFLANEQYF.

The chain joins TRBV9 to TRBJ2-3; 14 bases fit TRBD2. This CDR3 has 17 residues. The V gene's germline CDR1 is SGDLS and CDR2 YYNGEE. With 4 bases clipped from V and 2 bases from J, the junction kept 6 bases outside the gene matches. The CDR3 here is CASSIGTSGGPTDTQYF. CDR3 DNA: TGTGCCAGCAGCATTGGGACTAGCGGGGGCCCCACAGATACGCAGTATTTT.

This clone has just a few counts. The chain recombines TRBV9 with TRBJ1-6, with 8 bases that match TRBD1. The CDR3 runs 14 residues. Trimming took 3 bases from V and 7 from J; bases not matched to a gene: 3. The germline CDR1 and CDR2 sequences are SGDLS and YYNGEE. This chain's CDR3 is CASSGDRWNSPLHF. In DNA, the CDR3 is TGTGCCAGCAGCGGGGACAGGTGGAATTCACCCCTCCACTTT.

This rearrangement joins TRBV19 to TRBJ1-3, with 11 bases fitting TRBD1. Germline values: CDR1 LNHDA, CDR2 SQIVND (reference sequence). V gave up 5 bases and J gave up 4 bases; unmatched junction bases: 13. The CDR3 runs to 18 residues. This CDR3 reads CASSSLGTGGPSGNTIYF. In nucleotides, the CDR3 is TGTGCCAGTAGTTCCCTCGGGACAGGGGGACCCAGCGGAAACACCATATATTTT.

V gene TRBV29-1 combines with J gene TRBJ1-4; no clear D gene. Per the germline V gene, CDR1 is SQVTM and CDR2 is ANQGSEA. The CDR3 length is 13 residues. V was trimmed by 6 bases and J by 5 bases, leaving 13 bases between them. As DNA, the CDR3 is TGCAGCGTGGTGGTCAGGCTGAATGAAAAACTGTTTTTT. Its protein product is CSVVVRLNEKLFF.

This clone was counted only a few times. V usage is TRBV20-1 and J usage is TRBJ1-2, with a tentative D call TRBD1 (6 bases). CDR1 and CDR2 (germline): DFQATT, SNEGSKA (reference sequence). V lost 6 bases and J 4 bases, leaving 9 bases between the germline ends. CDR3 size: 11 residues. The CDR3 region has the DNA TGCAGTGCCAGACAGGTCTATGGCTACACCTTC. Translated: CSARQVYGYTF.